The T cell receptor beta chain under discussion was sequenced for a study of PD-L1 blockade in urothelial cancer. Whole-study context: Beginning in the mid-2010s, patients received atezolizumab, given as 1,200 mg intravenously every 3 weeks. Blood analysis took place 3 weeks (second dose) and 6 weeks after treatment start.

Spiked synthetic TCR analogs estimated absolute template abundance per PCR. The method was immunoSEQ multiplex PCR; TCRdb's version includes in-frame clones alone and lacks a portion of them. The profile shows 68,000 or so clones, roughly 80% of them singletons. The CDR3 totals 16 residues. Per the germline V gene, CDR1 is SGHNT and CDR2 is YYREEE (reference sequence). V lost 2 bases, J lost 1 base, and 12 bases lay in between. Regarding time point: pretreatment peripheral blood. The V gene is TRBV5-4, the J gene TRBJ1-4, with a weak D call TRBD1 (5 bases). The TCR comes from a man aged 70-80 years with urothelial cancer. This sample comprised PBMCs, obtained around atezolizumab (anti-PD-L1) treatment. CDR3 protein: CASSFRMGGTNEKLFF. The CDR3 DNA reads as TGTGCCAGCAGCTTCCGGATGGGGGGAACTAATGAAAAACTGTTTTTT.